What follows are 17 T cell receptor beta chains derived from one specimen sequenced in a study of blood T cell repertoires in COVID-19. The protocol was immunoSEQ multiplex PCR, while the TCRdb copy is restricted to in-frame clones and leaves out a portion. The sample consists of over 250,000 clones, about 89% of them appearing once. Material: PBMCs or T cells enriched from blood (not recorded which). Every receptor here comes from a man between 40 and 49 years old who had recovered from COVID-19.

The rearrangement uses TRBV20-1 and TRBJ1-1, with D possibly matching TRBD1 (6 bases). Trimming took 5 bases from V and 8 from J, leaving 12 bases between them. Germline CDR1 DFQATT, CDR2 SNEGSKA (reference sequence). There are 11 residues in the CDR3. CDR3 coding DNA: TGCAGTGCTGTATGGGGGCAAGAAGCTTTCTTT. It translates to CSAVWGQEAFF.

This clone was seen a few times. The CDR3 loop is CATSRGGQGNQPQHF. The CDR3 DNA follows: TGTGCCACCAGCCGGGGGGGCCAGGGCAATCAGCCCCAGCATTTT. The genes are TRBV24-1 and TRBJ1-5; weak D call: TRBD1 (6 bases). The V end lost 7 bases, the J end lost 2 bases, and 14 bases lay between the germline ends. The germline V gene encodes CDR1 KGHDR and CDR2 SFDVKD. The CDR3 is made up of 15 amino acids.

The V and J genes are TRBV5-1 and TRBJ1-1, with TRBD1 as a possible D gene (6 bases). Looked up from germline, CDR1 is SGHRS and CDR2 is YFSETQ. This CDR3 has 14 amino acids. V lost 4 bases to trimming and J lost 0 bases, with 10 bases between them. CDR3 loop: CASSPGHLNTEAFF. CDR3 in DNA: TGCGCCAGCAGCCCGGGACACCTGAACACTGAAGCTTTCTTT.

The chain links TRBV11-3 to TRBJ1-4; TRBD1 agrees at 7 bases. The CDR3 is 16 residues long. Germline values: CDR1 SGHNT, CDR2 YENEEA. J gave up 5 bases and V 1 base, and 7 bases lay outside the gene matches. The DNA of the CDR3 is TGTGCCAGCAGCTTAGCGGGCGGGACAGCCAATGAAAAACTGTTTTTT. It specifies CASSLAGGTANEKLFF.

The genes are TRBV10-2 and TRBJ2-1; 7 positions agree with TRBD2. V lost 6 bases, J lost 6 bases, and 14 bases stayed unmatched. CDR1 is WSHSY, CDR2 SAAADI, per germline. The CDR3 covers 16 residues. The CDR3 region has the DNA TGCGCCAGCAGCCCCGGGTGGGGGGGTAGCGTCAATGAGCAGTTCTTC. Translated, it gives CASSPGWGGSVNEQFF.

V is TRBV6-2 or TRBV6-3 and J is TRBJ2-5, with 10 positions matching TRBD2. The CDR3 length is 18 residues. Germline V gene sequence: CDR1 MNHEY, CDR2 SVGEGT. J lost 2 bases, V lost 0 bases, and 9 bases had no gene match. CDR3 in amino acids: CASSYSGLAGELQETQYF. CDR3 sequence (DNA): TGTGCCAGCAGTTACTCGGGGCTAGCGGGGGAACTACAAGAGACCCAGTACTTC.

The chain is built from TRBV2 and TRBJ1-5; 7 bases are a match to TRBD1. The CDR3 spans 14 residues. CDR1 SNHLY and CDR2 FYNNEI come from the germline V gene. J gave up 4 bases and V 5 bases, and 5 bases lay outside the gene matches. The CDR3 region is CASSRQGANQPQHF. The DNA of the CDR3 is TGTGCCAGCAGTAGACAGGGAGCAAATCAGCCCCAGCATTTT.

The chain links TRBV14 to TRBJ2-7; no reliable D call. The CDR3 totals 12 residues. CDR1 and CDR2 (germline): SGHDN, FVKESK. V was clipped by 0 bases and J by 6 bases, with 6 bases between them. The CDR3 DNA sequence: TGTGCCAGCAGCCAAGAGTATCCCGAGCAGTACTTC. Protein: CASSQEYPEQYF.

The J gene is TRBJ1-1, the V gene TRBV19; D remains ambiguous. Germline V gives CDR1 LNHDA, CDR2 SQIVND (reference sequence). V was shortened by 6 bases and J by 4 bases, with 12 bases between the two germline ends. This CDR3 has 13 residues. The CDR3 reads CASRGREGTEAFF. As DNA, the CDR3 is TGTGCCAGTAGGGGTCGGGAAGGCACTGAAGCTTTCTTT.

DNA for the CDR3: TGTGCCAGCAGCTTAGTCCACACGGGCAATGAGCAGTTCTTC. It specifies CASSLVHTGNEQFF. This rearrangement joins TRBV7-2 to TRBJ2-1; D remains unclear. With 1 base removed from V and 6 bases from J, the gap between germline ends came to 10 bases. This CDR3 region has 14 residues. Germline V gene data show CDR1 as SGHTA and CDR2 as FQGNSA. The whole variable domain, remainder taken from reference TRBV7-2 and TRBJ2-1, is GAGVSQSPSNKVTEKGKDVELRCDPISGHTALYWYRQSLGQGLEFLIYFQGNSAPDKSGLPSDRFSAERTGGSVSTLTIQRTQQEDSAVYLCASSLVHTGNEQFFGPGTRLTVL.

This sequence joins TRBV27 and TRBJ1-2, with a weak D call TRBD1 (6 bases). The CDR3 is 13 residues long. Germline lookup yields CDR1 MNHEY and CDR2 SMNVEV (reference sequence). Deletions cut 7 bases from V and 8 bases from J, with 17 bases between. This CDR3 reads CASKPQGRKGYTF. As DNA, the CDR3 is TGTGCCAGCAAGCCTCAGGGGCGGAAGGGCTACACCTTC.

V is TRBV19 and J is TRBJ2-3, with TRBD1 matching 7 bases. The CDR3 consists of 13 residues. Unmatched junction bases numbered 5, after V lost 8 bases and J lost 3 bases. CDR1 and CDR2 from the germline V gene are LNHDA and SQIVND (reference sequence). CDR3 residues: CASADRETDTQYF. CDR3 nucleotide sequence: TGTGCCAGTGCAGACAGGGAAACAGATACGCAGTATTTT.

The chain has TRBV9 and TRBJ2-3, with TRBD1 matching over 8 bases. The CDR3 extends over 14 amino acids. Germline V gene sequence: CDR1 SGDLS, CDR2 YYNGEE. V was clipped by 3 bases and J by 1 base; unmatched bases: 1. The CDR3 sequence: CASSEQGGTDTQYF. Written as DNA, the CDR3 is TGTGCCAGCAGCGAACAGGGGGGCACAGATACGCAGTATTTT.

The chain links TRBV10-3 to TRBJ2-1, with 7 bases matching TRBD1. The junction had 6 bases not matched to a gene; V was cut back by 4 bases and J by 6 bases. The CDR3 is 14 residues long. Germline V gives CDR1 ENHRY, CDR2 SYGVKD. The chain's CDR3 is CAISVNGDSNEQFF. CDR3 coding DNA: TGTGCCATCAGTGTGAATGGGGACAGCAATGAGCAGTTCTTC.

This sequence joins TRBV5-1 and TRBJ1-4; 7 nucleotides match TRBD1. V dropped 3 bases and J dropped 10; count of bases not matched to a gene: 9. The CDR3 is 14 amino acids. The germline gives CDR1 SGHRS, CDR2 YFSETQ. CDR3 in DNA: TGCGCCAGCAGCTCCCGACAGGGTCCGGGAAAACTGTTTTTT. Residues: CASSSRQGPGKLFF.

The chain uses TRBV27 and TRBJ1-2; D is perhaps TRBD1 (5 bases). The CDR3 covers 13 residues. Trimming took 5 bases from V and 1 from J, leaving 8 bases between them. The germline gives CDR1 MNHEY, CDR2 SMNVEV (reference sequence). CDR3 in amino acids: CASSTGNNYGYTF. The CDR3 coding sequence is TGTGCCAGCAGTACAGGAAATAACTATGGCTACACCTTC.

This chain joins TRBV3-1 (or the pseudogene TRBV3-2) and TRBJ1-2; D is perhaps TRBD1 (6 bases). The CDR3 spans 16 residues. V dropped 4 bases and J dropped 5 bases, with 20 bases sitting between them. In germline, CDR1 is LGHDT, CDR2 YNNKEL (reference sequence). The CDR3 DNA sequence: TGTGCCAGCAGCCCTTATCACAGGGTCAAGGCATATGGCTACACCTTC. Protein product: CASSPYHRVKAYGYTF.